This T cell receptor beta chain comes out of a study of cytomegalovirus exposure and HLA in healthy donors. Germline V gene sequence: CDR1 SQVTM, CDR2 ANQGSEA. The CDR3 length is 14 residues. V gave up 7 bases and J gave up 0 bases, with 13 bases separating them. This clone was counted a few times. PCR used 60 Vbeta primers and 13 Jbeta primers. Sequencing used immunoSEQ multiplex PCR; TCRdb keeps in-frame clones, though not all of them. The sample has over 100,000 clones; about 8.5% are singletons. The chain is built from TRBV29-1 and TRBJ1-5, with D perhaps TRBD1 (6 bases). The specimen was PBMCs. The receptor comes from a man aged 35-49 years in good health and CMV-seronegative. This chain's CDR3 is CSAGEGHSNQPQHF. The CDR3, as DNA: TGCAGCGCGGGGGAGGGACATAGCAATCAGCCCCAGCATTTT.